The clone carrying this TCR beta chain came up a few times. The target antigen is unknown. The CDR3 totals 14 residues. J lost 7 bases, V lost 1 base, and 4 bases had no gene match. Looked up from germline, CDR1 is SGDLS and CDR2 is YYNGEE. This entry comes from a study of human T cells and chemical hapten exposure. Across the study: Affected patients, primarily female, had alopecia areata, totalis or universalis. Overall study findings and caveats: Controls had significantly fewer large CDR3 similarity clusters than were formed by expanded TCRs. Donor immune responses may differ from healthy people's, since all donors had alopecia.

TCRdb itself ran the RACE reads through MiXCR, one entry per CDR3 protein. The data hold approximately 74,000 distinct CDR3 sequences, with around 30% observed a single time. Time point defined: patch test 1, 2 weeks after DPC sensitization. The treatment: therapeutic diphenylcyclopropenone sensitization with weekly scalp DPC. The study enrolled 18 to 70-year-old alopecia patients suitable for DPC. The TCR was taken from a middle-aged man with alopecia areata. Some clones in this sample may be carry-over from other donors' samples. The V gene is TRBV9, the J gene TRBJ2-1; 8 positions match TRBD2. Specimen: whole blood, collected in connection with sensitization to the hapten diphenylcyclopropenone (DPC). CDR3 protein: CASSVTSGSNEQFF. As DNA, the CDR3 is TGTGCCAGCAGCGTAACTAGCGGTTCTAATGAGCAGTTCTTC.